These T cell receptor beta chains were read from a single sample in a study of blood T cells in healthy people across ages. One entry per CDR3 protein results from TCRdb running MiXCR on the 5' RACE reads. The sample has approximately 770,000 distinct CDR3 sequences, over 45% seen once. The sample comprised blood. Receptors were obtained from a man younger than 45 in good health. Each CDR3 is given with its conserved first and last residue. The D gene is left open where the match is weak. Size values are once, few and many counts, or a class for expanded clones, and some rows have none.

CAWSPGQWNQPQHF	TGTGCCTGGAGTCCGGGACAGTGGAATCAGCCCCAGCATTTT	TRBV30	TRBJ1-5	-	TRBD1
CASSPPRAGARYNEQFF	TGTGCCAGCAGTCCACCTCGAGCGGGAGCAAGGTACAATGAGCAGTTCTTC	TRBV6-2/TRBV6-3	TRBJ2-1	few	TRBD2
CAISEYEGAYEQFF	TGTGCCATCAGTGAGTATGAGGGAGCCTATGAGCAGTTCTTC	TRBV10-3	TRBJ2-1	many	-
CASSPTGGAGEQYF	TGTGCCAGCAGCCCGACAGGGGGGGCTGGGGAGCAGTACTTC	TRBV13	TRBJ2-7	-	TRBD1
CASNPSGGIPLDTQYF	TGCGCCAGCAACCCTAGCGGGGGTATTCCTTTGGATACGCAGTATTTT	TRBV10-2	TRBJ2-3	-	TRBD2
CSVVTPGQAAYEQYF	TGCAGCGTTGTAACTCCGGGACAGGCCGCCTACGAGCAGTACTTC	TRBV29-1	TRBJ2-7	-	TRBD1
CSAPTGVRTEAFF	TGCAGTGCTCCGACAGGGGTTCGAACTGAAGCTTTCTTT	TRBV20-1	TRBJ1-1	-	TRBD1
CASGPGTSGGAQEQFF	TGTGCTAGTGGCCCCGGGACTAGCGGGGGGGCGCAGGAGCAGTTCTTC	TRBV12-5	TRBJ2-1	many	TRBD2
CASRRGVRADTQYF	TGTGCCAGCAGACGGGGGGTCAGAGCAGATACGCAGTATTTT	TRBV12-3/TRBV12-4	TRBJ2-3	-	TRBD2
CATGGSGETQYF	TGTGCCACCGGGGGGTCGGGAGAGACCCAGTACTTC	TRBV12-3/TRBV12-4	TRBJ2-5	-	TRBD2
CSVGHSDGYTF	TGCAGCGTTGGACACTCGGATGGCTACACCTTC	TRBV29-1	TRBJ1-2	many	-
CASSLSRDHEQYF	TGTGCCAGCAGCCTCTCCCGGGACCACGAGCAGTACTTC	TRBV7-3	TRBJ2-7	-	-
CASSQRAVDEQYF	TGTGCCAGCAGCCAAAGGGCCGTGGACGAGCAGTACTTC	TRBV4-2	TRBJ2-7	-	-
CSVVEASGETQFF	TGCAGCGTTGTAGAAGCCTCAGGAGAGACCCAGTTCTTC	TRBV29-1	TRBJ2-1	-	-
CASSLGPGDEQYF	TGTGCCAGCAGTTTGGGCCCGGGGGACGAGCAGTACTTC	TRBV6-2/TRBV6-3	TRBJ2-7	few	-
CASRAMVSGNEQFF	TGTGCCAGCAGAGCGATGGTTAGTGGTAATGAGCAGTTCTTC	TRBV2	TRBJ2-1	-	-
CASSRRQGREQYF	TGTGCCAGCAGTCGAAGACAGGGCCGGGAGCAGTACTTC	TRBV6-5	TRBJ2-4	-	-
CSARPGGDTQYF	TGCAGTGCCCGACCGGGAGGAGATACGCAGTATTTT	TRBV20-1	TRBJ2-3	-	TRBD2
CASSLATDYYGYTF	TGTGCCAGCAGTTTAGCGACGGATTACTATGGCTACACCTTC	TRBV27	TRBJ1-2	-	-
CASSLVGGRPQETQYF	TGTGCCAGCAGCTTAGTGGGCGGGAGACCCCAAGAGACCCAGTACTTC	TRBV7-2	TRBJ2-5	-	TRBD2
CASSSIFKVNEQYF	TGTGCCAGCAGTTCGATATTTAAGGTGAACGAGCAGTACTTC	TRBV6-2/TRBV6-3	TRBJ2-7	few	-
CASSDRGSYNEQYF	TGTGCCAGCAGTGACAGGGGGTCTTATAATGAGCAGTACTTC	TRBV2	TRBJ2-7	-	TRBD1
CAISEFGGTAYEQYF	TGTGCCATCAGTGAGTTCGGTGGGACGGCCTACGAGCAGTACTTC	TRBV10-3	TRBJ2-7	-	-
CASSSYSGRGRSEQFF	TGTGCCAGCAGTTCATATAGCGGGAGGGGAAGGAGTGAGCAGTTCTTC	TRBV28	TRBJ2-1	-	TRBD2
CASTPGGQGFYEQYF	TGTGCCAGCACTCCGGGGGGACAGGGATTCTACGAGCAGTACTTC	TRBV6-2/TRBV6-3	TRBJ2-7	-	TRBD1
CASSRYRSGTTDNEQFF	TGTGCCAGCAGCAGATACCGGTCCGGGACTACAGACAATGAGCAGTTCTTC	TRBV7-9	TRBJ2-1	once	TRBD2
CAISPNSGKSSYEQYF	TGTGCCATCAGTCCGAATAGCGGGAAGAGCTCCTACGAGCAGTACTTC	TRBV10-3	TRBJ2-7	-	TRBD2
CASASSDPRDTQYF	TGCGCCAGCGCTTCTAGCGATCCGCGCGATACGCAGTATTTT	TRBV5-1	TRBJ2-3	-	-
CASSHPIGTGGFISYEQYF	TGCGCCAGCAGCCACCCCATCGGGACAGGGGGCTTTATATCCTACGAGCAGTACTTC	TRBV4-1	TRBJ2-7	-	TRBD1
CASSYSVSSYNEQFF	TGTGCCAGCAGTTATAGCGTAAGCTCCTACAATGAGCAGTTCTTC	TRBV7-3	TRBJ2-1	-	-
CASSFLAGADYGYTF	TGCGCCAGCAGCTTCCTGGCTGGGGCAGACTATGGCTACACCTTC	TRBV5-1	TRBJ1-2	-	-
CSARNPGANVLTF	TGCAGTGCTAGAAATCCTGGGGCCAACGTCCTGACTTTC	TRBV20-1	TRBJ2-6	-	-